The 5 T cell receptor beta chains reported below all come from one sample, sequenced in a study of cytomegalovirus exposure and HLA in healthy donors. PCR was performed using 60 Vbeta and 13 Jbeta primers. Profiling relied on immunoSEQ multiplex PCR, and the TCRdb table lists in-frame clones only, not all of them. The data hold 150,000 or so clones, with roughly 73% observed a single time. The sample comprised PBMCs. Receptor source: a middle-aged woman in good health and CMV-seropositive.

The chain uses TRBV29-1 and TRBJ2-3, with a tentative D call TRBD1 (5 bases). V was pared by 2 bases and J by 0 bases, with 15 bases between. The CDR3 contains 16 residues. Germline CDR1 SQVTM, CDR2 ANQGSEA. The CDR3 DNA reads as TGCAGCGTTGAAAGAGTTAGTGGGGCTAGCACAGATACGCAGTATTTT. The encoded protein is CSVERVSGASTDTQYF.

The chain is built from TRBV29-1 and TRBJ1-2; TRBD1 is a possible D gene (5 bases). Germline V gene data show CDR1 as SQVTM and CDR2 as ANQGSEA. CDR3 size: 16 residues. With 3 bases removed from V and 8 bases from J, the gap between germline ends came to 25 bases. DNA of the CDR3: TGCAGCGTTGAGTATCCAACGTTAATTTCAGGGAGGGGCTACACCTTC. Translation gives CSVEYPTLISGRGYTF.

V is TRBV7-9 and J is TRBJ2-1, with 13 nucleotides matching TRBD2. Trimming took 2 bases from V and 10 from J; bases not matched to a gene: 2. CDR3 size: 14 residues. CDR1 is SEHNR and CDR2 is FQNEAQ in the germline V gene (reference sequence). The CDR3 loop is CASSLLLAGGEQFF. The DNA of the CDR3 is TGTGCCAGCAGCTTATTACTAGCGGGAGGGGAGCAGTTCTTC.

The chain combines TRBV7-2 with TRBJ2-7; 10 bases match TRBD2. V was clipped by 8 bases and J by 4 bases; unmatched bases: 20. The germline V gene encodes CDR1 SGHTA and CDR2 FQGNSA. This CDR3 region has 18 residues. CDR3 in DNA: TGTGCCAGCGCCAGGAGCGGGAGGGGGGTCGCGTCCCCTTACGAGCAGTACTTC. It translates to CASARSGRGVASPYEQYF.

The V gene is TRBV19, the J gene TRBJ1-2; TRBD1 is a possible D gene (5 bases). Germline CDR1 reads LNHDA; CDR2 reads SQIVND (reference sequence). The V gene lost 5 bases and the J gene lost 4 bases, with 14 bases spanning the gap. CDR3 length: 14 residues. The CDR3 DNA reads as TGTGCCAGTAGTCCCTCAGGACAAGGCTATGGCTACACCTTC. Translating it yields CASSPSGQGYGYTF.